Below are 27 T cell receptor beta chains sequenced from a single sample in a study of blood T cells in healthy people across ages. With a J-beta primer mix and a sample-barcoded 5' primer, a second PCR ran 7 to 11 cycles. TCRdb reprocessed the 5' RACE reads with MiXCR, giving one entry per CDR3 protein. The repertoire has some 930,000 distinct CDR3 sequences, almost 30% of them found once; the top ten carry roughly 10%. The sample was also reused in another study, on T cells of mothers and their children.

Sequencing was performed on blood. The source of these receptors is a woman aged 40 to 49 in good health.

This clonotype was found many times. The rearrangement links TRBV11-2 to TRBJ2-1; TRBD1 matches 7 bases. V lost 4 bases to trimming and J lost 2 bases; unmatched junction nucleotides: 8. In germline, CDR1 is SGHAT, CDR2 FQNNGV. The CDR3 contains 16 residues. The CDR3, as DNA: TGTGCCAGCAGCTCCCGACAGGGAAAAGCCTACAATGAGCAGTTCTTC. Its translation: CASSSRQGKAYNEQFF.

Worth noting for this clonotype: This may stem from a read error, because a much larger clone lies one nucleotide away. The V gene is TRBV29-1, the J gene TRBJ2-7, with 7 bases identical to TRBD2. J was trimmed by 6 bases and V by 7 bases; bases with no gene match: 12. This CDR3 is built from 13 residues. CDR1 and CDR2 from the germline V gene are SQVTM and ANQGSEA. The CDR3 region is CSALTSSGCEQYF. The CDR3 region has the DNA TGCAGCGCTCTGACTAGCTCGGGCTGCGAGCAGTACTTC.

This clonotype was counted only a few times. The chain joins TRBV6-1 to TRBJ2-4; 10 nucleotides line up with TRBD1. The end of the DNA is better explained by TRBJ2-7, so the J call may be wrong. This CDR3 is built from 16 residues. Germline lookup yields CDR1 MNHNS and CDR2 SASEGT. CDR3: CASTTTGGSLWYEQYF. The CDR3 nucleotides are TGTGCCAGCACAACGACAGGGGGCTCGTTATGGTACGAGCAGTACTTC.

This chain links TRBV7-3 with TRBJ2-7, with 9 nucleotides matching TRBD2. V was pared by 0 bases and J by 7 bases, with 10 bases of the junction left unmatched. CDR3 length: 16 amino acids. Germline loops: CDR1 SGHTA, CDR2 FQGTGA. The DNA for the CDR3 is TGTGCCAGCAGCTTAACCCGACTAGCGGAGCACAATGAGCAGTACTTC. It specifies CASSLTRLAEHNEQYF.

This clonotype was observed many times. In DNA form, the CDR3 reads TGCAGTGCATCCCTGAGGAACACGGTTTCAGACGAGCAGTACTTC. Its translation: CSASLRNTVSDEQYF. The chain has TRBV20-1 and TRBJ2-7; D gene ambiguous. The CDR3 totals 15 residues. The ends were cut back, 6 bases at V and 5 bases at J, with 23 bases in the middle. CDR1 is DFQATT, CDR2 SNEGSKA, per germline (reference sequence).

The chain uses TRBV7-2 and TRBJ1-6, with a possible D match to TRBD1 (6 bases). Trimming took 0 bases from V and 11 from J, leaving 11 bases between them. This CDR3 is built from 14 residues. From germline, CDR1 is SGHTA and CDR2 FQGNSA. In DNA, the CDR3 is TGTGCCAGCAGCTTAGCACAGGGTAGGACACCCCTCCACTTT. It encodes CASSLAQGRTPLHF.

This chain uses TRBV28 with TRBJ2-1; D is tentatively TRBD1 or TRBD2 (5 bases each). The CDR3 length is 14 residues. Between the trimmed V and J ends, which lost 8 bases and 6 bases, there was a span of 17 bases. In germline, CDR1 is MDHEN, CDR2 SYDVKM. The CDR3 loop is CASGRDFGGNEQFF. CDR3 coding DNA: TGTGCCAGCGGTAGGGATTTTGGGGGCAATGAGCAGTTCTTC.

The chain couples TRBV12-3 or TRBV12-4 to TRBJ2-5, with D perhaps TRBD1 (5 bases). Trimming removed 3 bases from V and 2 bases from J, with 13 bases in between. This CDR3 is 15 amino acids long. CDR3 coding DNA: TGTGCCAGCAGTTTTTCTTCGGACATACAAGAGACCCAGTACTTC. This encodes CASSFSSDIQETQYF.

This clonotype was seen a handful of times. The junction and the germline gene differ at one end; a read error may be behind it. The V and J genes are TRBV7-7 and TRBJ2-5, with 7 nucleotides matching TRBD1. Germline V lookup: CDR1 SSHAT, CDR2 FNYEAQ (reference sequence). This CDR3 comprises 13 residues. The CDR3: CASSSDRSGTQYF. CDR3 in DNA: TGTGCTAGCAGCTCGGACAGGTCGGGGACCCAGTACTTC.

The chain combines TRBV19 with TRBJ2-1, with a possible D match to TRBD1 (6 bases). The J call may be in error: the DNA end matches TRBJ2-7 better. The CDR3 has 14 amino acids. Germline CDR1 and CDR2: LNHDA and SQIVND (reference sequence). The CDR3 loop is CASNQQGIYNEQYF. The DNA of the CDR3 is TGTGCCAGTAATCAACAGGGTATCTACAATGAGCAGTACTTC.

About this clonotype: A read error is likely, as this CDR3 ends without the conserved phenylalanine or tryptophan. The genes are TRBV6-5 and TRBJ1-1; TRBD1 matches at 9 bases. The CDR3 runs to 19 residues. In germline, CDR1 is MNHEY, CDR2 SVGAGI. V dropped 2 bases and J dropped 0; count of bases not matched to a gene: 13. This chain's CDR3 is CASSYGGQGISSMNTEAFS. The CDR3 nucleotides read TGTGCCAGCAGTTACGGGGGACAGGGAATCTCCTCAATGAACACTGAAGCTTTCTCT.

The chain uses TRBV7-2 and TRBJ2-7; TRBD1 might be the D (5 bases). There are 14 residues in the CDR3. Germline CDR1 reads SGHTA; CDR2 reads FQGNSA. V dropped 8 bases and J dropped 5 bases, with 19 bases sitting between them. DNA of the CDR3: TGTGCCAGCTCCCGAGGCTCTAGGGGAAACGAGCAGTACTTC. Amino acids: CASSRGSRGNEQYF.

This clonotype came up a few times. The J gene is TRBJ1-2, the V gene TRBV2; D is possibly TRBD1 (5 bases). CDR1 SNHLY and CDR2 FYNNEI come from the germline V gene. This CDR3 region has 15 residues. V lost 0 bases to trimming and J lost 7 bases, with 15 bases between them. The CDR3 sequence is CASSEAVSGRAGYTF. As DNA, the CDR3 is TGTGCCAGCAGTGAAGCGGTGTCAGGGAGGGCTGGCTACACCTTC.

In its sample, this clonotype was seen many times. The chain links TRBV20-1 to TRBJ2-5, with 13 bases lining up with TRBD2. V shed 3 bases, J shed 5 bases, and the junction held 6 bases outside the gene matches. Per the germline V gene, CDR1 is DFQATT and CDR2 is SNEGSKA (reference sequence). The CDR3 is 15 residues long. This CDR3 is CSARLLAGGRETQYF. CDR3 nucleotides: TGCAGTGCTAGGCTACTAGCGGGGGGGCGGGAGACCCAGTACTTC.

The V gene is TRBV24-1, the J gene TRBJ2-3, with no clear D. Looked up from germline, CDR1 is KGHDR and CDR2 is SFDVKD. V lost 3 bases and J lost 0, with 6 bases in between. This CDR3 spans 14 amino acids. The CDR3: CATSDHSSTDTQYF. CDR3 bases: TGTGCCACCAGTGATCATTCTAGCACAGATACGCAGTATTTT.

This chain links TRBV6-5 with TRBJ1-4, with TRBD1 matching 8 bases. The CDR3 sequence is 14 residues long. Germline V gene data show CDR1 as MNHEY and CDR2 as SVGAGI. Trimming cost V 2 bases and J 7 bases; bases outside gene matches: 3. CDR3 residues: CASSYIGQGEKLFF. The CDR3 DNA sequence: TGTGCCAGCAGTTACATTGGACAGGGTGAAAAACTGTTTTTT.

This clonotype was recorded a few times. The V and J genes are TRBV6-6 and TRBJ2-4; D not certain. The CDR3 length is 14 residues. With 7 bases removed from V and 4 bases from J, the gap between germline ends came to 14 bases. From germline, CDR1 is MNHNY and CDR2 SVGAGI (reference sequence). In DNA, the CDR3 is TGTGCCAGCACGATAACGGACGGGAAAAACATTCAGTACTTC. Protein sequence: CASTITDGKNIQYF.

The rearrangement links TRBV7-2 to TRBJ2-1; 7 nucleotides align to TRBD2. The junction had 10 bases not matched to a gene; V was cut back by 0 bases and J by 8 bases. The CDR3 consists of 16 residues. Looked up from germline, CDR1 is SGHTA and CDR2 is FQGNSA. CDR3 protein: CASSLAHRGRAYEQFF. DNA for the CDR3: TGTGCCAGCAGCTTAGCGCACCGTGGGAGGGCCTATGAGCAGTTCTTC.

This clonotype showed up many times. The chain combines TRBV29-1 with TRBJ1-1; 7 bases line up with TRBD1. The CDR3 consists of 13 residues. The V gene end was trimmed by 4 bases and the J gene end by 3 bases; junction bases not matched to a gene: 5. Germline loops: CDR1 SQVTM, CDR2 ANQGSEA. The CDR3 is CSVGEQGYTEAFF. CDR3 nucleotide sequence: TGCAGCGTTGGGGAACAGGGGTACACTGAAGCTTTCTTT.

This clonotype was seen more than once but under ten times. This may be a read error, as it is one base from a much larger clone. The chain couples TRBV11-2 to TRBJ2-3, with unresolved D. The germline V gene has CDR1 SGHAT and CDR2 FQNNGV. The length of the CDR3 is 14 residues. CDR3 DNA sequence: TGTGCCAACAGCTTAGATTACCAGTTAGATACGCAGTATTTT. As protein: CANSLDYQLDTQYF.

This clonotype was detected many times. The V and J genes are TRBV15 and TRBJ2-4; maybe TRBD1 (6 bases). CDR1 and CDR2 from the germline V gene are LNHNV and YYDKDF (reference sequence). The CDR3 covers 14 residues. Trimming left V 3 bases short and J 13 bases short, with 19 bases between. The CDR3 is CATSREAGVGEQYF. CDR3 nucleotides: TGTGCCACCAGCAGGGAGGCAGGGGTTGGTGAGCAGTACTTC.

This clonotype was seen repeatedly, ten times or more. The chain combines TRBV4-3 with TRBJ2-5; 8 nucleotides match TRBD2. With 0 bases clipped from V and 2 bases from J, the junction kept 8 bases outside the gene matches. The CDR3 covers 17 residues. Germline V gene data show CDR1 as LGHNA and CDR2 as YSLEER. The CDR3 region is CASSQERLGGGQETQYF. The DNA of the CDR3 is TGCGCCAGCAGCCAAGAACGCTTAGGCGGGGGGCAAGAGACCCAGTACTTC.

The chain couples TRBV3-1 to TRBJ2-1; the D gene is possibly TRBD1 (5 bases). V shed 3 bases and J shed 0 bases, with 9 bases lying between them. Germline loops: CDR1 LGHDT, CDR2 YNNKEL (reference sequence). This CDR3 has 15 residues. The CDR3 sequence: CASSHETVSYNEQFF. The CDR3 nucleotides are TGTGCCAGCAGCCATGAGACAGTCTCCTACAATGAGCAGTTCTTC.

Concerning this clonotype: At one end, the junction sequence differs from germline, possibly due to a read error. This chain uses TRBV7-2 with TRBJ1-5; 10 bases line up with TRBD1. Germline-derived CDR1 and CDR2 are SGHTA and FQGNSA. CDR3 length: 16 amino acids. The CDR3 nucleotides read TGTGCCAGCAGCTTAGGGGACAGGGGACCTCATCAGCCCCAGCAGTTT. Its translation: CASSLGDRGPHQPQQF. The whole variable domain, remainder taken from reference TRBV7-2 and TRBJ1-5, is GAGVSQSPSNKVTEKGKDVELRCDPISGHTALYWYRQSLGQGLEFLIYFQGNSAPDKSGLPSDRFSAERTGGSVSTLTIQRTQQEDSAVYLCASSLGDRGPHQPQQFGDGTRLSIL.

In its sample, this clonotype was seen a few times. The chain is built from TRBV4-1 and TRBJ2-5; TRBD1 is a possible D gene (6 bases). The CDR3 is 17 residues long. Germline V CDR1 and CDR2: MGHRA, YSYEKL. V shed 2 bases and J shed 5 bases, with 21 bases lying between them. CDR3 sequence (DNA): TGCGCCAGCAGCCAACTGCACGACATACAGGGTCGGGAGACCCAGTACTTC. It translates to CASSQLHDIQGRETQYF.

This clonotype was counted ten times or more. The chain links TRBV20-1 to TRBJ1-2; 9 positions agree with TRBD1. The CDR3 contains 14 residues. J gave up 4 bases and V 3 bases, and 6 bases lay outside the gene matches. Per the germline V gene, CDR1 is DFQATT and CDR2 is SNEGSKA (reference sequence). The CDR3 DNA reads as TGCAGTGCTAGCGGGACAGGGCCGGCCTATGGCTACACCTTC. Amino acid sequence: CSASGTGPAYGYTF.

This chain links TRBV28 with TRBJ1-1; TRBD1 aligns across 7 bases. The CDR3 has 13 residues. CDR1 MDHEN and CDR2 SYDVKM come from the germline V gene. V lost 7 bases to trimming and J lost 9 bases; unmatched junction nucleotides: 11. CDR3 residues: CASNIGGRGQAFF. In DNA, the CDR3 is TGTGCCAGCAACATAGGGGGGAGGGGGCAAGCTTTCTTT.